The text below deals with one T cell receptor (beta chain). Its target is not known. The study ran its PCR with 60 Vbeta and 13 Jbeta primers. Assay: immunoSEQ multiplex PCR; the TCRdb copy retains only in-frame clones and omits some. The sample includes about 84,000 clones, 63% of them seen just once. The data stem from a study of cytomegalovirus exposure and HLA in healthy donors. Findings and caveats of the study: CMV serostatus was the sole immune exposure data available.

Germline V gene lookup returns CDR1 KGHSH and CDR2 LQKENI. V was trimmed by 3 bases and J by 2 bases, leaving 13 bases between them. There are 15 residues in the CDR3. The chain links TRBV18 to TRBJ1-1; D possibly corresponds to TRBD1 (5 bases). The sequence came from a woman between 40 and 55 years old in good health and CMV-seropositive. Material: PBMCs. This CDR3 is CASSPRGRANTEAFF. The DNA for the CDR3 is TGTGCCAGCTCACCCCGCGGCAGGGCAAACACTGAAGCTTTCTTT.